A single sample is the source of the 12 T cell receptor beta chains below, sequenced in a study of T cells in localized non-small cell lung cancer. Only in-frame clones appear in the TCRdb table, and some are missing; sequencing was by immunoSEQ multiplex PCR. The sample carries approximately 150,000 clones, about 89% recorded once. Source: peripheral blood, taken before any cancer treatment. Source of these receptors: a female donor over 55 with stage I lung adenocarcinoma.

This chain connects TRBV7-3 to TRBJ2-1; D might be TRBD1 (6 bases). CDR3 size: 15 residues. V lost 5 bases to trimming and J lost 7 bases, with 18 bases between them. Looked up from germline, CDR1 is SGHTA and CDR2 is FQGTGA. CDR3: CASSATPTGTNEQFF. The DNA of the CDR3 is TGTGCCAGCAGCGCAACGCCAACCGGGACAAATGAGCAGTTCTTC.

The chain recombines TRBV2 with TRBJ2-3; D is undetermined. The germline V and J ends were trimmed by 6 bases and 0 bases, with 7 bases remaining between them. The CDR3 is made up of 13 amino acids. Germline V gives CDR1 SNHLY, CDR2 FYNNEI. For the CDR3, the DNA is TGTGCCAGCAGGCCGGACAGCACAGATACGCAGTATTTT. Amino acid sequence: CASRPDSTDTQYF.

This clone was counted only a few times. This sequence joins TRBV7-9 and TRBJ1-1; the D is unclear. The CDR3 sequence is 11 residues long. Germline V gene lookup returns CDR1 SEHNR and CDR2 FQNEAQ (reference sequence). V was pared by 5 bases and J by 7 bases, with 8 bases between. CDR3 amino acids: CASSQVSEAFF. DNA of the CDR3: TGTGCCAGCAGCCAGGTCAGTGAAGCTTTCTTT.

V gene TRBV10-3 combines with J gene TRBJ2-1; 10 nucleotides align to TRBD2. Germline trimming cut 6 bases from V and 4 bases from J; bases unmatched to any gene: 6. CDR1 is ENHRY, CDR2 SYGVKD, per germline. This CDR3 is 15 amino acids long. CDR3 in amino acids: CAIRSGTSAYNEQFF. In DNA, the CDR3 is TGTGCCATCAGGTCCGGGACTAGCGCTTACAATGAGCAGTTCTTC.

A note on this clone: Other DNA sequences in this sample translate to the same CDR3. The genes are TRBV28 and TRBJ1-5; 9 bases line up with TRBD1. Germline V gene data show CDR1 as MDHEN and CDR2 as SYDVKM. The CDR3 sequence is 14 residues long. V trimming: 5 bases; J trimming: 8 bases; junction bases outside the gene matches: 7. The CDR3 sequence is CASSRTGALKPQHF. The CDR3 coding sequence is TGTGCCAGCAGTAGGACAGGGGCCCTAAAGCCCCAGCATTTT.

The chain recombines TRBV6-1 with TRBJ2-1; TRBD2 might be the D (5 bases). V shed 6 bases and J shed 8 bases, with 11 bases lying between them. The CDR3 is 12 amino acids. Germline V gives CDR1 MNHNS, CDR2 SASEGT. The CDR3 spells CASRELAYEQFF. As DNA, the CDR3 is TGTGCCAGCAGGGAGCTAGCCTATGAGCAGTTCTTC.

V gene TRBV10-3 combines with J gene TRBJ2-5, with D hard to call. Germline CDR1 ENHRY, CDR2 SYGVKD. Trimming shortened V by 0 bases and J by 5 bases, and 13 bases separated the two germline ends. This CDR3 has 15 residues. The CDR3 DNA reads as TGTGCCATCAGTGAGTCGGGTGGCACCCGGGAGACCCAGTACTTC. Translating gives CAISESGGTRETQYF.

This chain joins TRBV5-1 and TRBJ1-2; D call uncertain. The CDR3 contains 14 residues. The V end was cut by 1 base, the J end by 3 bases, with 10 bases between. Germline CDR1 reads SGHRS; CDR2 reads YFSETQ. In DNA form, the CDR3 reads TGCGCCAGCAGCTTGAGTGTGACGGACTATGGCTACACCTTC. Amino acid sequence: CASSLSVTDYGYTF.

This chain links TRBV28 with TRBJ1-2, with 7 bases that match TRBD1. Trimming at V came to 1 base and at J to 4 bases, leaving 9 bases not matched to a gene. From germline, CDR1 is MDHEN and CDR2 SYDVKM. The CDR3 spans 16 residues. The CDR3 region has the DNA TGTGCCAGCAGTTTATACCCAACCGGACAGGTCTATGGCTACACCTTC. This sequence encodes CASSLYPTGQVYGYTF.

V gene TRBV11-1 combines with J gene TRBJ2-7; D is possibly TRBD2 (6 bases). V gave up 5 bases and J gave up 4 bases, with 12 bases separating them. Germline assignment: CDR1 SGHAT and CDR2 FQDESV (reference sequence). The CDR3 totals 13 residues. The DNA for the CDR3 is TGTGCCAGCAGCACAGACGGGGGTTACGAGCAGTACTTC. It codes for CASSTDGGYEQYF.

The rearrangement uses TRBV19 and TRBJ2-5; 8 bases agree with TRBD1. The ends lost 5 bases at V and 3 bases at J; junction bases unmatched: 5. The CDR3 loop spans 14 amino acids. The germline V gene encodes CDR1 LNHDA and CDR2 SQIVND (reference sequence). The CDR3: CASSFRTGKETQYF. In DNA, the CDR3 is TGTGCCAGTAGTTTCCGGACAGGGAAAGAGACCCAGTACTTC.

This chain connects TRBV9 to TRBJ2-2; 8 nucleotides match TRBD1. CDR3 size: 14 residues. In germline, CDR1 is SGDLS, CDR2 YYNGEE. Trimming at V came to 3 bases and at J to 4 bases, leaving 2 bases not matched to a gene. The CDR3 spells CASSETGVTGELFF. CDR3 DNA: TGTGCCAGCAGCGAGACAGGGGTCACCGGGGAGCTGTTTTTT.